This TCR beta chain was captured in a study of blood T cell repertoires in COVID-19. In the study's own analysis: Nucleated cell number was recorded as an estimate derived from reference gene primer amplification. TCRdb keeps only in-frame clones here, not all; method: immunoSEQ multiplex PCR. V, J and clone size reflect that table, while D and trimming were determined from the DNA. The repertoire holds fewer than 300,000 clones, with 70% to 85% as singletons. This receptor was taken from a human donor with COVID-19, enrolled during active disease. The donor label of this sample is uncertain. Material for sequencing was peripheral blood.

This CDR3 reads CASTRDRGRNGELFF. The CDR3 DNA sequence: TGTGCCAGCACCAGGGACAGGGGGCGCAACGGGGAGCTGTTTTTT. V and J are TRBV27 and TRBJ2-2, with 12 nucleotides matching TRBD1. Germline V gives CDR1 MNHEY, CDR2 SMNVEV (reference sequence). The CDR3 totals 15 residues. V shed 7 bases, J shed 7 bases, and the junction held 7 bases outside the gene matches.